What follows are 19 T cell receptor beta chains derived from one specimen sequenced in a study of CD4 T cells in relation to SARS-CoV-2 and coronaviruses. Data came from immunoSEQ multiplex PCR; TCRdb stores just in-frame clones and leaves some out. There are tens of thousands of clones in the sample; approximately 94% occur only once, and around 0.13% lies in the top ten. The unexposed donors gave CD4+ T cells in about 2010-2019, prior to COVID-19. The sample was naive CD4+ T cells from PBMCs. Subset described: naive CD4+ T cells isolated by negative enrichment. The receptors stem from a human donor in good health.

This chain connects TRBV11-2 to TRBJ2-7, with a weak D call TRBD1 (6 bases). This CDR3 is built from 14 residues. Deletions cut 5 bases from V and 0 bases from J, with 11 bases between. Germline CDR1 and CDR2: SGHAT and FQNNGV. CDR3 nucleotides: TGTGCCAGCAGCCGATACAGGGACTCCTACGAGCAGTACTTC. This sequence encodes CASSRYRDSYEQYF.

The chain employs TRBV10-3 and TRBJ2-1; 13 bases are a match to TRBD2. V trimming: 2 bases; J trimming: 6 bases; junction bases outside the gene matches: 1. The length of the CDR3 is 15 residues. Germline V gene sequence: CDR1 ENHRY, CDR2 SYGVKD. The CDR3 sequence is CAISEGLAGVNEQFF. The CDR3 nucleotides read TGTGCCATCAGTGAGGGACTAGCGGGAGTCAATGAGCAGTTCTTC.

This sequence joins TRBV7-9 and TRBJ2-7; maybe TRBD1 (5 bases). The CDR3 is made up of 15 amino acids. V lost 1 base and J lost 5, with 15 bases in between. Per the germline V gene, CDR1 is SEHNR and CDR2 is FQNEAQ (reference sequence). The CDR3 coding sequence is TGTGCCAGCAGCTTAGTGCAGGGTAGCATCCACGAGCAGTACTTC. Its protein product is CASSLVQGSIHEQYF.

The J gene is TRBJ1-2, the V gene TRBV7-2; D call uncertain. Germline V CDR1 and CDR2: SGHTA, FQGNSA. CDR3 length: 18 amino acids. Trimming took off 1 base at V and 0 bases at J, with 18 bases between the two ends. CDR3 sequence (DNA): TGTGCCAGCAGCTTAGGGGCAGGTGGGAGGTTATCTAACTATGGCTACACCTTC. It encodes CASSLGAGGRLSNYGYTF.

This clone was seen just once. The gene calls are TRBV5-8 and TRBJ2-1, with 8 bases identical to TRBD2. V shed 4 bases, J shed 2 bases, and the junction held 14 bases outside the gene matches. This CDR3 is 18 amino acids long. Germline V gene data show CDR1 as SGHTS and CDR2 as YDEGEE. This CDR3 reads CASSQRGLRNPPYNEQFF. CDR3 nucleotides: TGTGCCAGCAGCCAGCGGGGGTTGAGAAACCCCCCCTACAATGAGCAGTTCTTC.

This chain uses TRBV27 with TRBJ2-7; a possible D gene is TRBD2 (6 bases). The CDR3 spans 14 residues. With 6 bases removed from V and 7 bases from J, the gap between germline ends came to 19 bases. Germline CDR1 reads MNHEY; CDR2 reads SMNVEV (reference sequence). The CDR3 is CASSPGDSIREQYF. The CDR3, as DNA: TGTGCCAGCAGCCCCGGGGACTCCATACGGGAGCAGTACTTC.

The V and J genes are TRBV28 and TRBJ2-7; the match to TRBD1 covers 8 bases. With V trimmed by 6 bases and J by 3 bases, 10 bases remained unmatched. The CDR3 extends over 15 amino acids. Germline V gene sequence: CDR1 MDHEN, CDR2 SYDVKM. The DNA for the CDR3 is TGTGCCAGCAGCCACGGAGGGACAGGAAGCTACGAGCAGTACTTC. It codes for CASSHGGTGSYEQYF.

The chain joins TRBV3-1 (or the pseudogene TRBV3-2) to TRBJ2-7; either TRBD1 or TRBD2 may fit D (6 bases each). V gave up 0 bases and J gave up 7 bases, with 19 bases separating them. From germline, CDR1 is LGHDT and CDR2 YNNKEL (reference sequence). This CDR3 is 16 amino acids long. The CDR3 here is CASSQERGTHRGEQYF. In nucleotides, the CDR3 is TGTGCCAGCAGCCAAGAAAGGGGGACTCACCGGGGGGAGCAGTACTTC.

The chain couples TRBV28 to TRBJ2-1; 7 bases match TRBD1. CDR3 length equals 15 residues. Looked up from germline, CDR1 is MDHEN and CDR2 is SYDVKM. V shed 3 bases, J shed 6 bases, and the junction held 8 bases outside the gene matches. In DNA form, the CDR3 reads TGTGCCAGCAGTTTCGCGAGACAGGGTTCCAATGAGCAGTTCTTC. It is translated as CASSFARQGSNEQFF.

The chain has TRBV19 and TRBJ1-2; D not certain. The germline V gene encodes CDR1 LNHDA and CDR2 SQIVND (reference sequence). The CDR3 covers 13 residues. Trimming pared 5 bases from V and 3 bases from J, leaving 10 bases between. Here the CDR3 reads CASSGLPHYGYTF. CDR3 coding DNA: TGTGCCAGTAGTGGACTGCCTCACTATGGCTACACCTTC.

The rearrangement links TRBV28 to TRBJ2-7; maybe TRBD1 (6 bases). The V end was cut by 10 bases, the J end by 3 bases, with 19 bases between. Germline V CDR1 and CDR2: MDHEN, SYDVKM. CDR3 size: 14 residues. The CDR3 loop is CAITSRDTGYEQYF. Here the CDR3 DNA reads TGTGCCATCACATCTCGGGACACCGGCTACGAGCAGTACTTC.

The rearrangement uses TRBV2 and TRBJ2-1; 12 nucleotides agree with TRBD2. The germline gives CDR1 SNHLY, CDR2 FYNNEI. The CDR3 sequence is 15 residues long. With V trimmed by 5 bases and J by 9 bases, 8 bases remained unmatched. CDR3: CASSLLAGGPGEQFF. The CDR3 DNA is TGTGCCAGCAGTCTCCTAGCGGGAGGGCCCGGTGAGCAGTTCTTC.

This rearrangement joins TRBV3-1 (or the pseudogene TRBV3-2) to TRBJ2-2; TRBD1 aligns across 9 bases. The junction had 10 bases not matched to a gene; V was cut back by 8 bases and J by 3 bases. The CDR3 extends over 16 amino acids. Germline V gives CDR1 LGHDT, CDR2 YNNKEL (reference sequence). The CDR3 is CASARGTGGHTGELFF. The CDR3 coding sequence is TGTGCCAGCGCCCGGGGCACAGGGGGCCACACCGGGGAGCTGTTTTTT.

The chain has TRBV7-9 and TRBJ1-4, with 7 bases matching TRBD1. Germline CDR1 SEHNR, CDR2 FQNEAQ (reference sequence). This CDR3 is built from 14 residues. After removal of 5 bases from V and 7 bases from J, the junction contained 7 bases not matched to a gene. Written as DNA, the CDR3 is TGTGCCAGCAGCCCCAACAGGGGCGGTGAAAAACTGTTTTTT. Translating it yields CASSPNRGGEKLFF.

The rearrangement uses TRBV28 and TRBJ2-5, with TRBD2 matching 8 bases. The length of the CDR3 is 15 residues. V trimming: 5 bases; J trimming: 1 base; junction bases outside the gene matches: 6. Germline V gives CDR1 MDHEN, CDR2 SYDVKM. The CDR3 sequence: CASSAAGGAQETQYF. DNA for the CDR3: TGTGCCAGCAGTGCGGCCGGGGGGGCCCAAGAGACCCAGTACTTC.

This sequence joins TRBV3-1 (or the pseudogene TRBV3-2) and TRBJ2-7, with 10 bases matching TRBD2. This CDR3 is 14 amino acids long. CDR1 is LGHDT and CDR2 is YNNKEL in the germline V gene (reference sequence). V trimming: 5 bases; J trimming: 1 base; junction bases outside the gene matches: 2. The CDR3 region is CASSGTSVSYEQYF. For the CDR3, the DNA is TGTGCCAGCAGCGGGACTAGCGTTTCCTACGAGCAGTACTTC.

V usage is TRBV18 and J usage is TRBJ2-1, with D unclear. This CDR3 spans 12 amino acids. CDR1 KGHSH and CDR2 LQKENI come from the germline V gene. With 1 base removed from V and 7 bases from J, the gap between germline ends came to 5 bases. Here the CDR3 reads CASSPLGNEQFF. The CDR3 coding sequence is TGTGCCAGCTCACCACTGGGGAATGAGCAGTTCTTC.

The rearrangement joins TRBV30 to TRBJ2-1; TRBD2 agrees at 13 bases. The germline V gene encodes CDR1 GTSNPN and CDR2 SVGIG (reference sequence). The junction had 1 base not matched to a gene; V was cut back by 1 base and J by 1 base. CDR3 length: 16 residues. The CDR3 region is CAWSGGLAGSYNEQFF. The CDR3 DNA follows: TGTGCCTGGAGTGGGGGACTAGCGGGGTCCTACAATGAGCAGTTCTTC.

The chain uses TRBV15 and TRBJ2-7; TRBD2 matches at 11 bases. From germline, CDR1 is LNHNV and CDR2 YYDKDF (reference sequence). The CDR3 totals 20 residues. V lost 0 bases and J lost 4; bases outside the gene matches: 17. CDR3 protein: CATSRDTASGRLRGRYEQYF. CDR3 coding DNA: TGTGCCACCAGCAGAGATACGGCTAGCGGGAGGTTGAGAGGGCGGTACGAGCAGTACTTC.